This section outlines one T cell receptor (beta chain) sequence together with its context. As yet, its antigen is unknown. The PCR employed 60 Vbeta primers together with 13 Jbeta primers. Libraries were prepared by immunoSEQ multiplex PCR; TCRdb keeps only in-frame clonotypes and omits some of them. The sample has about 190,000 clones, about 90% seen once. These data originate in a study of cytomegalovirus exposure and HLA in healthy donors. Study-level background: Most donors, roughly 82% of approximately 400 genotyped, fell in the Caucasian-associated ancestry cluster. The study, taken as a whole, reports: Another analysis was done later, and it associated 17,000 or so TCR beta sequences with HLA alleles at 0.05 false discovery rate. The authors listed some 160 TCR beta chains as cytomegalovirus-associated.

This clonotype was obtained from a man younger than 40 in good health and CMV-seronegative. The material sequenced was PBMCs.

The DNA for the CDR3 is TGTGCCAGCAGCTTCAGGGGGCGCGACTATGGCTACACCTTC. Protein: CASSFRGRDYGYTF. The chain links TRBV7-9 to TRBJ1-2; 8 bases are a match to TRBD1. Per the germline V gene, CDR1 is SEHNR and CDR2 is FQNEAQ (reference sequence). The CDR3 has 14 residues. V lost 3 bases to trimming and J lost 3 bases; unmatched junction nucleotides: 3. The complete variable domain, with remaining parts taken from reference TRBV7-9 and TRBJ1-2, reads DTGVSQNPRHKITKRGQNVTFRCDPISEHNRLYWYRQTLGQGPEFLTYFQNEAQLEKSRLLSDRFSAERPKGSFSTLEIQRTEQGDSAMYLCASSFRGRDYGYTFGSGTRLTVV.